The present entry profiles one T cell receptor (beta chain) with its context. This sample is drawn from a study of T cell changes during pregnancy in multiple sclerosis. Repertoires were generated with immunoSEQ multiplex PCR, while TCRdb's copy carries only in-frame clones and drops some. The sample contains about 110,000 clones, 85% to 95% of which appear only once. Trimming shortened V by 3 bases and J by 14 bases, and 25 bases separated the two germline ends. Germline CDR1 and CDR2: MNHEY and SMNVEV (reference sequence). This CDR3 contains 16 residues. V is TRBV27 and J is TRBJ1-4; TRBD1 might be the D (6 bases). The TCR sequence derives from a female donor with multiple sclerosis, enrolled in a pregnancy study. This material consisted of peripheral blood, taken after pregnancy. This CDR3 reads CASSFSGTHRWSGLFF. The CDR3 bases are TGTGCCAGCAGTTTTTCCGGGACACACCGCTGGTCGGGGCTGTTTTTT.